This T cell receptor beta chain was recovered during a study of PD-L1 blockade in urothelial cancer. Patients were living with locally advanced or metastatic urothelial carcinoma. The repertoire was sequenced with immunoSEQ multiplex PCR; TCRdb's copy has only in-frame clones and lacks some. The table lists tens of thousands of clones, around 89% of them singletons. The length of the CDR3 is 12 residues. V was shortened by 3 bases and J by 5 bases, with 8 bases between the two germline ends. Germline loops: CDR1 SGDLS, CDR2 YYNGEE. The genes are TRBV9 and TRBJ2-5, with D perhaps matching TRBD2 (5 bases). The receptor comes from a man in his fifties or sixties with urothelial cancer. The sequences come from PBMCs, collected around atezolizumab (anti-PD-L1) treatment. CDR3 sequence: CASSGEWETQYF. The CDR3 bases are TGTGCCAGCAGCGGGGAGTGGGAGACCCAGTACTTC.